This record covers a single T cell receptor (beta chain). Its antigen is undetermined. Cultured CD4+ T-cell DNA underwent Oncomine TCR Beta short-read sequencing. Once CD4+ T cells had been cultured, genomic DNA was extracted from them. TCRdb analysed the PCR reads with MiXCR anew, one entry per CDR3 protein. In the table there are thousands of distinct CDR3 sequences, around 80% of which are singletons. This record belongs to a study of vaccination and CD4 T cells after COVID-19. Whole-study context: Convalescent persons amounted to six males plus four females, two of whom were Hispanic. Sampling after COVID took place at a median of about 91 days (range 35 to 161) following diagnosis.

V lost 5 bases, J lost 10 bases, and 12 bases lay in between. CDR3 size: 12 residues. Germline V gives CDR1 SEHNR, CDR2 FQNEAQ (reference sequence). Treatment denoted: 10-day PBMC culture with coronavirus spike peptide pools or control peptides (ViraFEST assay). This clonotype was sampled from a human donor who had recovered from COVID-19. The V and J genes are TRBV7-9 and TRBJ1-3; D not certain. The sequenced sample consisted of CD4+ T cells from blood, cultured in vitro. The CDR3 sequence is CASSPNEGTIYF. The DNA for the CDR3 is TGTGCCAGCAGCCCGAACGAGGGAACCATATATTTT.